The clone carrying this T cell receptor beta chain showed up many times. The entry originates in a study of T cells in Graves' hyperthyroidism and ophthalmopathy. Authors of the study amplified TCR beta CDR3 regions from RNA transcripts. With the HTBI primer set, the TCR CDR3 went through a first round of RT-PCR. Each CDR3 protein is one row after TCRdb ran MiXCR on the multiplex PCR reads. The table shows about 560,000 distinct CDR3 sequences, with approximately 15% occurring only once. Trimming took 9 bases from V and 3 from J, leaving 18 bases between them. Germline CDR1 reads SGHRS; CDR2 reads YFSETQ. This CDR3 spans 14 amino acids.

The chain combines TRBV5-1 with TRBJ2-5; D is perhaps TRBD2 (6 bases). Sequenced input: blood. This receptor was obtained from a woman aged 18-29 years with Graves' hyperthyroidism. CDR3 sequence reads: CATRPGGAKETQYF. CDR3 coding DNA: TGCGCCACACGTCCAGGAGGGGCTAAAGAGACCCAGTACTTC.